These 18 T cell receptor beta chains originate from one sample sequenced in a study of identical twins listed by TCRdb under 2016. Libraries were built with 5' RACE. This sample was sequenced with an Illumina HiSeq 2000. The public reads were reprocessed in TCRdb via fastp at Q25 and MiXCR, keeping in-frame beta chains. Each entry merges the rows of one CDR3 protein and shows their most common DNA and genes. The sample table holds some 330,000 distinct CDR3 sequences, of which approximately 8.8% were seen once. Clones ranked in the top ten supply 8% to 10% of the sample. The sequenced material came from naive T cells sorted from blood. This specimen's cell subset or site label, per the study, means: cells isolated with a human naive T-cell isolation kit. These receptors originate from a woman aged 45-60 years in good health.

This clonotype was detected many times. V and J are TRBV20-1 and TRBJ1-5, with 7 bases aligning to TRBD1. Germline loops: CDR1 DFQATT, CDR2 SNEGSKA (reference sequence). CDR3 size: 15 residues. The V gene end was trimmed by 1 base and the J gene end by 2 bases; junction bases not matched to a gene: 5. CDR3 DNA sequence: TGCAGTGCTAGAGTTACTACAGGGGGCAATCAGCCCCAGCATTTT. Residues: CSARVTTGGNQPQHF.

This chain links TRBV12-5 with TRBJ1-1, with a tentative D call TRBD1 (5 bases). V lost 5 bases, J lost 1 base, and 14 bases lay in between. Germline V gene data show CDR1 as LGHNT and CDR2 as FRNRAP. This CDR3 contains 15 residues. DNA for the CDR3: TGTGCTAGTGGTCCACTCGGGGGGGGGAACACTGAAGCTTTCTTT. Its protein is CASGPLGGGNTEAFF.

The rearrangement joins TRBV7-6 to TRBJ2-7; tentatively, D is TRBD1 or TRBD2 (5 bases each). Trimming left V 2 bases short and J 1 base short, with 15 bases between. CDR1 and CDR2 from the germline V gene are SGHVS and FNYEAQ. CDR3 length equals 16 residues. The CDR3 loop reads CASSLTTGTRSYEQYF. In nucleotides, the CDR3 is TGTGCCAGCAGCTTAACCACCGGGACCCGATCCTACGAGCAGTACTTC.

This clonotype occurred many times. CDR3 sequence reads: CASSPKSGWGTEAFF. CDR3 DNA: TGTGCCAGCAGCCCTAAGTCCGGCTGGGGCACTGAAGCTTTCTTT. The V gene is TRBV11-2, the J gene TRBJ1-1; D remains ambiguous. CDR3 length: 15 amino acids. Germline V gene lookup returns CDR1 SGHAT and CDR2 FQNNGV. Trimming pared 5 bases from V and 4 bases from J, leaving 17 bases between.

This clonotype was detected a few times. This chain uses TRBV2 with TRBJ2-5; D is unclear. The V gene's germline CDR1 is SNHLY and CDR2 FYNNEI. V was shortened by 2 bases and J by 5 bases, with 12 bases between the two germline ends. This CDR3 region has 14 residues. The CDR3 coding sequence is TGTGCCAGCAGTGAATTTCTGGTGGGGGAGACCCAGTACTTC. Encoded protein: CASSEFLVGETQYF.

CDR3 nucleotides: TGTGCCAGCAGCTTATTCATGTCTAGCGGGAGCACGAACACCGGGGAGCTGTTTTTT. Translating it yields CASSLFMSSGSTNTGELFF. V gene TRBV11-2 combines with J gene TRBJ2-2, with 10 bases aligning to TRBD2. The CDR3 covers 19 residues. CDR1 and CDR2 from the germline V gene are SGHAT and FQNNGV. The J segment lost 0 bases and the V segment lost 2 bases, leaving 9 bases of the junction unmatched.

This clonotype was counted many times. V and J are TRBV2 and TRBJ2-2, with 13 bases that match TRBD2. The CDR3 is 17 residues long. J lost 4 bases, V lost 5 bases, and 7 bases had no gene match. Germline CDR1 is SNHLY and CDR2 is FYNNEI. The CDR3 nucleotides are TGTGCCAGCAGTCCACTAGCGGGAGGGCCCTCCACCGGGGAGCTGTTTTTT. It translates to CASSPLAGGPSTGELFF.

This clonotype has a handful of counts. This chain joins TRBV25-1 and TRBJ1-1; maybe TRBD1 (6 bases). Trimming shortened V by 2 bases and J by 12 bases, and 19 bases separated the two germline ends. This CDR3 is built from 14 residues. CDR1 and CDR2 from the germline V gene are MGHDK and SYGVNS. DNA of the CDR3: TGTGCCAGCAGTGAAAAGGTGACGACAGGTAGAACTTTCTTT. This sequence encodes CASSEKVTTGRTFF.

The rearrangement uses TRBV15 and TRBJ2-5; no clear D gene. The CDR3 runs 11 residues. The ends were cut back, 5 bases at V and 5 bases at J, with 6 bases in the middle. Germline lookup yields CDR1 LNHNV and CDR2 YYDKDF (reference sequence). Written as DNA, the CDR3 is TGTGCCACCAGCGTCAGTGAGACCCAGTACTTC. It translates to CATSVSETQYF.

The chain combines TRBV18 with TRBJ2-1; D is possibly TRBD2 (6 bases). CDR1 and CDR2 from the germline V gene are KGHSH and LQKENI. Trimming removed 1 base from V and 6 bases from J, with 13 bases in between. The CDR3 is 15 residues long. The CDR3 reads CASSPLGSTTNEQFF. The CDR3 region has the DNA TGTGCCAGCTCACCACTCGGGAGTACCACCAATGAGCAGTTCTTC. Variable domain in full (rest from reference TRBV18 and TRBJ2-1): NAGVMQNPRHLVRRRGQEARLRCSPMKGHSHVYWYRQLPEEGLKFMVYLQKENIIDESGMPKERFSAEFPKEGPSILRIQQVVRGDSAAYFCASSPLGSTTNEQFFGPGTRLTVL.

DNA for the CDR3: TGCAGTGCTGGGATCTTGGGCCCCTCCAGTGAGCAGTTCTTC. The encoded protein is CSAGILGPSSEQFF. V gene TRBV20-1 combines with J gene TRBJ2-1; D unclear. The ends were cut back, 5 bases at V and 9 bases at J, with 20 bases in the middle. Germline loops: CDR1 DFQATT, CDR2 SNEGSKA (reference sequence). This CDR3 region has 14 residues.

This clonotype was found a few times. CDR3 residues: CASRTAGLAGSYNEQFF. Here the CDR3 DNA reads TGTGCCAGTAGAACCGCGGGACTAGCGGGATCCTACAATGAGCAGTTCTTC. The V gene is TRBV19, the J gene TRBJ2-1, with 13 bases matching TRBD2. The germline gives CDR1 LNHDA, CDR2 SQIVND (reference sequence). Trimming took 6 bases from V and 1 from J; bases not matched to a gene: 6. The CDR3 extends over 17 amino acids.

This clonotype was seen a handful of times. The chain couples TRBV7-3 to TRBJ2-1, with TRBD2 identical over 10 bases. CDR3 length: 15 residues. CDR1 is SGHTA, CDR2 FQGTGA, per germline. V dropped 5 bases and J dropped 8; count of bases not matched to a gene: 9. This CDR3 is CASSALGGTSDEQFF. As DNA, the CDR3 is TGTGCCAGCAGCGCCCTGGGTGGGACTAGCGATGAGCAGTTCTTC.

This clonotype appeared many times. The chain recombines TRBV29-1 with TRBJ2-7; tentative D call: TRBD1 (5 bases). Germline CDR1 and CDR2: SQVTM and ANQGSEA. The CDR3 has 12 amino acids. V was shortened by 4 bases and J by 2 bases, with 9 bases between the two germline ends. The CDR3 DNA reads TGCAGCGTTGTAGTCAGGGCCTACGAGCAGTACTTC. It encodes CSVVVRAYEQYF.

This clonotype was counted a few times. The chain employs TRBV4-2 and TRBJ2-5, with unresolved D. V lost 4 bases and J 5 bases, leaving 11 bases between the germline ends. Germline CDR1 and CDR2: LGHNA and YNFKEQ. The CDR3 consists of 13 residues. The chain's CDR3 is CASSRSSVETQYF. Here the CDR3 DNA reads TGTGCCAGCAGCCGGTCGTCCGTGGAGACCCAGTACTTC.

With respect to this clonotype: The junction and the germline gene differ at one end; a read error may be behind it. The CDR3 here is CACSYGAQSGREQETQYF. CDR3 sequence (DNA): TGTGCCTGCAGTTACGGGGCCCAAAGCGGGAGGGAACAAGAGACCCAGTACTTC. V is TRBV6-6 and J is TRBJ2-5, with TRBD2 matching over 10 bases. The CDR3 loop spans 18 amino acids. CDR1 MNHNY and CDR2 SVGAGI come from the germline V gene (reference sequence).

This clonotype was seen many times. The rearrangement joins TRBV18 to TRBJ2-1; D not certain. This CDR3 contains 14 residues. The ends were cut back, 2 bases at V and 2 bases at J, with 7 bases in the middle. From germline, CDR1 is KGHSH and CDR2 LQKENI. CDR3 sequence (DNA): TGTGCCAGCTCACCAAGGGCGACCTACAATGAGCAGTTCTTC. It translates to CASSPRATYNEQFF.

The chain has TRBV7-3 and TRBJ2-2; D may be TRBD2 (5 bases). The CDR3 runs to 13 residues. The V end was cut by 5 bases, the J end by 6 bases, with 10 bases between. Germline loops: CDR1 SGHTA, CDR2 FQGTGA. As DNA, the CDR3 is TGTGCCAGCAGCCCCGGAGGTCCCGGGGAGCTGTTTTTT. Its translation is CASSPGGPGELFF.